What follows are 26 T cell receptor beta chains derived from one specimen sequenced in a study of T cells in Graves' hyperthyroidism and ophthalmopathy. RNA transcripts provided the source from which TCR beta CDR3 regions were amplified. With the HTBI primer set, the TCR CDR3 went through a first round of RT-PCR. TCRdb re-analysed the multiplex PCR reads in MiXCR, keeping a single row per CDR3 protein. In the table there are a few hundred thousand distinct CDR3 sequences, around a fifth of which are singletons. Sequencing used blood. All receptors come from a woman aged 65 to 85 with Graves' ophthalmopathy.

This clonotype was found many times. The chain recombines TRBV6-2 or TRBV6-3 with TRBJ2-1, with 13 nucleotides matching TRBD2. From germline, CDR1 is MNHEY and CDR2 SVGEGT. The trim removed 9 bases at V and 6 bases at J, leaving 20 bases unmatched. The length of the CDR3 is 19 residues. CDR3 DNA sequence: TGTGCCAGTCGACGGGGGCGGACTAGCGGGAGCAGCACGGTCAATGAGCAGTTCTTC. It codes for CASRRGRTSGSSTVNEQFF.

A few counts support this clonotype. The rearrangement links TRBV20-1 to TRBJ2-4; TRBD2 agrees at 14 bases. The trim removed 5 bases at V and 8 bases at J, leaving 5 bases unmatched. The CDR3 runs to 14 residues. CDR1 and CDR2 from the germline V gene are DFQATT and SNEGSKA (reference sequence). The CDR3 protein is CSASTSGRADIQYF. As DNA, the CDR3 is TGCAGTGCTTCGACTAGCGGGAGGGCCGACATTCAGTACTTC.

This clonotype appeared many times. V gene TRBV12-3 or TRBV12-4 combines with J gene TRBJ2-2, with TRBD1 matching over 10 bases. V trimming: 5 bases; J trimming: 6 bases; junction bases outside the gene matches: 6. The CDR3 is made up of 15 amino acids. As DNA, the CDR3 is TGTGCCAGCAGTCAGCGGACAGGGGGTCCCGGGGAGCTGTTTTTT. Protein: CASSQRTGGPGELFF.

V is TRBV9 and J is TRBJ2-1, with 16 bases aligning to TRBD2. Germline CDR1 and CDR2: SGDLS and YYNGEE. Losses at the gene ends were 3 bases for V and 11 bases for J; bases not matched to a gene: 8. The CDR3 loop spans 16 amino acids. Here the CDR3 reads CASSGTGTSGRAKQFF. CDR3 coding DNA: TGTGCCAGCAGCGGCACCGGGACTAGCGGGAGGGCTAAGCAGTTCTTC.

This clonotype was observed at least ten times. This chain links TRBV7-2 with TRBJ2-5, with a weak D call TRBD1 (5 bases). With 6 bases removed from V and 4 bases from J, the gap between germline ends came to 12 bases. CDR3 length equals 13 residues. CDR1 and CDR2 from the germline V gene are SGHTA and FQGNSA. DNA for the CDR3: TGTGCCAGCAGTACACAGGCAAGAGAGACCCAGTACTTC. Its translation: CASSTQARETQYF.

Here the CDR3 DNA reads TGCGCCAGCAGCGGCGGGGTTAGCTCCTACAATGAGCAGTTCTTC. It translates to CASSGGVSSYNEQFF. The chain links TRBV5-1 to TRBJ2-1; perhaps TRBD2 as D (6 bases). The V end was cut by 4 bases, the J end by 0 bases, with 11 bases between. Germline values: CDR1 SGHRS, CDR2 YFSETQ. The length of the CDR3 is 15 residues.

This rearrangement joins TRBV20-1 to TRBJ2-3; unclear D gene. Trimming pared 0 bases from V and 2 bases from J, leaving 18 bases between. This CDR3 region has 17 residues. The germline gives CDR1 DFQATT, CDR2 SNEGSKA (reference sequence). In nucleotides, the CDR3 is TGCAGTGCTAGAGATGGTACTAAGTCGTCTGCCACAGATACGCAGTATTTT. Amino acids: CSARDGTKSSATDTQYF.

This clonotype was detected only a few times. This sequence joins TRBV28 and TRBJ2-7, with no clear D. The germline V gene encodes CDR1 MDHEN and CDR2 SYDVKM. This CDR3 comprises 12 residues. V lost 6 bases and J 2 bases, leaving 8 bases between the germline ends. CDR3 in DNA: TGTGCCAGCAGATCGTTCCCCTACGAGCAGTACTTC. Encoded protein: CASRSFPYEQYF.

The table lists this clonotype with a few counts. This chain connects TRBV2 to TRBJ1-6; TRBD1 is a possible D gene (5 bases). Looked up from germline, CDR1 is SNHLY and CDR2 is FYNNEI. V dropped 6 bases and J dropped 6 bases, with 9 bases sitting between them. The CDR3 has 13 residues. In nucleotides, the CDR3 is TGTGCCAGCAGGGGGGACGGTAATTCACCCCTCCACTTT. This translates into CASRGDGNSPLHF.

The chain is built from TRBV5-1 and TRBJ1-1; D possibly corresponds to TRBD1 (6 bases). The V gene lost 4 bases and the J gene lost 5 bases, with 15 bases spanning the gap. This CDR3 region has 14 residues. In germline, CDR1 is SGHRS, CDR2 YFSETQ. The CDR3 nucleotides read TGCGCCAGCAGCACGGAGACAGGATTTACTGAAGCTTTCTTT. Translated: CASSTETGFTEAFF.

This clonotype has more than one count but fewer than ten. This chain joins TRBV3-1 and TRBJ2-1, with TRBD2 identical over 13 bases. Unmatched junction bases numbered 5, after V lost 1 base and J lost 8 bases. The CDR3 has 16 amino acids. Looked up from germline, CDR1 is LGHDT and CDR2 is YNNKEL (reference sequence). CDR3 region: CASSQVRLAGGDEQFF. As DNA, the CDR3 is TGTGCCAGCAGCCAAGTCCGACTAGCGGGAGGCGATGAGCAGTTCTTC.

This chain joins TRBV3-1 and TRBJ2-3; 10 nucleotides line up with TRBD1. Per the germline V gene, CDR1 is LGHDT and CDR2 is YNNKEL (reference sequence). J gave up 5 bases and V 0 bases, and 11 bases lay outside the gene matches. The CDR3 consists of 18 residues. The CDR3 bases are TGTGCCAGCAGCCAAGACCCATCGGACAGGGGGGGGTTAGATACGCAGTATTTT. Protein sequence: CASSQDPSDRGGLDTQYF.

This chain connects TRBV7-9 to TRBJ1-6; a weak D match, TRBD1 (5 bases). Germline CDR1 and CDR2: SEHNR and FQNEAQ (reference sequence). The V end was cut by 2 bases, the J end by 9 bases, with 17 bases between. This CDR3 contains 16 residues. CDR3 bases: TGTGCCAGCAGCTTAAAAGTACAGGTGGTTGGTTCACCCCTCCACTTT. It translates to CASSLKVQVVGSPLHF.

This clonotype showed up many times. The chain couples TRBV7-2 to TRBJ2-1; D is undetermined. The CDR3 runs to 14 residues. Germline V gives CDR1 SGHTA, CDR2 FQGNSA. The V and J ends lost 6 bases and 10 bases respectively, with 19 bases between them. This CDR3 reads CASSMLTTRWEQFF. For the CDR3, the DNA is TGTGCCAGCAGTATGTTGACCACTCGGTGGGAGCAGTTCTTC.

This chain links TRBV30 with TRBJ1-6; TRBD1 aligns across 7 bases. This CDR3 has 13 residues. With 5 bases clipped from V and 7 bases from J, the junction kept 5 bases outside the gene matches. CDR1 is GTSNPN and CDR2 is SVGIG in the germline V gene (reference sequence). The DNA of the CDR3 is TGTGCCTGGTATCAGGGGGGGAATTCACCCCTCCACTTT. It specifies CAWYQGGNSPLHF.

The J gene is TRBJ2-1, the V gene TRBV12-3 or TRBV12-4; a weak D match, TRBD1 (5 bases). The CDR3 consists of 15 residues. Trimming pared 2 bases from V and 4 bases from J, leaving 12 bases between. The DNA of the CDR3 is TGTGCCAGCAGTTTACAGGCAGGGTCGTACAATGAGCAGTTCTTC. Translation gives CASSLQAGSYNEQFF.

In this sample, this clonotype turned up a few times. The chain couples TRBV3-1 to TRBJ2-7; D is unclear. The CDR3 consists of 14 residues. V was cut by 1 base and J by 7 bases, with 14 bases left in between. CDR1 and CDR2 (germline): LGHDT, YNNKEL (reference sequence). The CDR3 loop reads CASSQGGVLIEQYF. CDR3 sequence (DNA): TGTGCCAGCAGCCAAGGTGGGGTCCTGATTGAGCAGTACTTC.

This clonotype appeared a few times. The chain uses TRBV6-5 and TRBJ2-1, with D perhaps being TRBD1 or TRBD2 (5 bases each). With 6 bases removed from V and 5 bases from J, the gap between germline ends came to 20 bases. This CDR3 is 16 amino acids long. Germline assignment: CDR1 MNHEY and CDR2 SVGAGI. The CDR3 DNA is TGTGCCAGCAGACCGAATCACGGAGGCAGGGACAATGAGCAGTTCTTC. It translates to CASRPNHGGRDNEQFF.

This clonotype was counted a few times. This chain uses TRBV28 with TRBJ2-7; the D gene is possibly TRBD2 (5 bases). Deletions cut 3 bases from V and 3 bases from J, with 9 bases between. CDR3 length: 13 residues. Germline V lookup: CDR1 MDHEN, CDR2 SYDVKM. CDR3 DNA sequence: TGTGCCAGCAGTTTTTCGGGGTACTACGAGCAGTACTTC. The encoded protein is CASSFSGYYEQYF.

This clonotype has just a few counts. The CDR3 sequence is CASSPRTSGFTYNEQFF. CDR3 DNA sequence: TGTGCCAGCAGTCCAAGGACTAGCGGGTTCACCTACAATGAGCAGTTCTTC. The V call is TRBV27, the J call TRBJ2-1; 11 bases map to TRBD2. Germline CDR1 reads MNHEY; CDR2 reads SMNVEV (reference sequence). There are 17 residues in the CDR3. V lost 5 bases, J lost 2 bases, and 8 bases stayed unmatched.

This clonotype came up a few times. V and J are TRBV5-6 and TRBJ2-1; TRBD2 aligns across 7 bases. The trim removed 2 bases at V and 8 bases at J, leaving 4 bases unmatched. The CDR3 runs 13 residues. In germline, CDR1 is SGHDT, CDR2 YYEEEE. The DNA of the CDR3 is TGTGCCAGCAGCTTCGGCGGGAGCTATGAGCAGTTCTTC. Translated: CASSFGGSYEQFF. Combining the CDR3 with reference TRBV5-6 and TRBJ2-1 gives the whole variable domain DAGVTQSPTHLIKTRGQQVTLRCSPKSGHDTVSWYQQALGQGPQFIFQYYEEEERQRGNFPDRFSGHQFPNYSSELNVNALLLGDSALYLCASSFGGSYEQFFGPGTRLTVL.

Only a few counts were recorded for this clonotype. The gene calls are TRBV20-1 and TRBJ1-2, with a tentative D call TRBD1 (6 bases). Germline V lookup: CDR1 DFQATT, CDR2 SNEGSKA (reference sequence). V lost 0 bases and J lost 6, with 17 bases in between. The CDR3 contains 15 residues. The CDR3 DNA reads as TGCAGTGCTAGAGATATCGACGGCGCAGGGGATGGCTACACCTTC. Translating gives CSARDIDGAGDGYTF.

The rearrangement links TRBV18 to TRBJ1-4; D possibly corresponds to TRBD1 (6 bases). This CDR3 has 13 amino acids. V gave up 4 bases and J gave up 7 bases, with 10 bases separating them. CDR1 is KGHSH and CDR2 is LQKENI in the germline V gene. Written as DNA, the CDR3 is TGTGCCAGCTCACGGGGGGCAGGTGAAAAACTGTTTTTT. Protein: CASSRGAGEKLFF.

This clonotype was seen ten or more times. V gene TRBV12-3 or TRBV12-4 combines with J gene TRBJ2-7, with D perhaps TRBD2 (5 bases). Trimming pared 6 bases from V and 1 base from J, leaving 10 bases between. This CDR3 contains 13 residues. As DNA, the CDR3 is TGTGCCAGCAGCGGACTGCGGTCCTACGAGCAGTACTTC. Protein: CASSGLRSYEQYF.

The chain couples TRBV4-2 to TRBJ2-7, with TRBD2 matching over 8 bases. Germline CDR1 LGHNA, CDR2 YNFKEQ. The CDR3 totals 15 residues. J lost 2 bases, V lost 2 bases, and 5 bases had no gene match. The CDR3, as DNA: TGTGCCAGCAGCCAACGGGCGGGAGGCGCCTACGAGCAGTACTTC. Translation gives CASSQRAGGAYEQYF.

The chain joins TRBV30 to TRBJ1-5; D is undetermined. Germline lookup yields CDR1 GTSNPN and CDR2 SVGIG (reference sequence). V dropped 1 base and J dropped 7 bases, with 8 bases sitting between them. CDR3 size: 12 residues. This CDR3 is CAWSDPEQPQHF. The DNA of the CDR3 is TGTGCCTGGAGTGACCCTGAACAGCCCCAGCATTTT.